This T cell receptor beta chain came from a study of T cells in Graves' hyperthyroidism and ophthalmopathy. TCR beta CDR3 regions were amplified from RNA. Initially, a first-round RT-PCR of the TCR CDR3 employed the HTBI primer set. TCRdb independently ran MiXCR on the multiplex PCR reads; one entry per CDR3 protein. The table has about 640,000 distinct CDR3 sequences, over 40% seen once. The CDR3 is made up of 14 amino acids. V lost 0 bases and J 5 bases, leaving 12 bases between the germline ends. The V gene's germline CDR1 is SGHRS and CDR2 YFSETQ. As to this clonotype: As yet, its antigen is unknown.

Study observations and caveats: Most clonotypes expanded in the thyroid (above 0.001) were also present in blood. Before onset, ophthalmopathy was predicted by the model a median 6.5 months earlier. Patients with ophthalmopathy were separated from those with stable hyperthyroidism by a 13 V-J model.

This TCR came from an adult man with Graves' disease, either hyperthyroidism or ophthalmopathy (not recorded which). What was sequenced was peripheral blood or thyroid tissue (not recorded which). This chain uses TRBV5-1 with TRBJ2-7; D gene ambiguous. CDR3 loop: CASSLVPYSNEQYF. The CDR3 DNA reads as TGCGCCAGCAGCTTGGTACCTTATTCCAACGAGCAGTACTTC.